This TCR beta chain originates from a study of cytomegalovirus exposure and HLA in healthy donors. As concerns this clone: Its antigen is currently unknown.

This CDR3 contains 16 residues. Germline CDR1 reads MNHNY; CDR2 reads SVGAGI (reference sequence). Trimming took 7 bases from V and 2 from J, leaving 18 bases between them. Study-level points and caveats: Accounts indicate the classifier identified cytomegalovirus status with strong specificity and sensitivity.

The PCR was carried out with 60 Vbeta primers and 13 Jbeta primers. Using immunoSEQ multiplex PCR, the repertoire was profiled, and TCRdb retains in-frame clones only, with some absent. The table shows 120,000 to 150,000 clones, with 79% occurring only once. Sequencing was carried out using PBMCs. The receptor was isolated from a man in his late teens or twenties in good health and CMV-seronegative. V and J are TRBV6-6 and TRBJ2-1; TRBD2 is a possible D gene (7 bases). CDR3 bases: TGTGCCAGCATCTTTCATCCGGGGGGCACCTACAATGAGCAGTTCTTC. This encodes CASIFHPGGTYNEQFF.